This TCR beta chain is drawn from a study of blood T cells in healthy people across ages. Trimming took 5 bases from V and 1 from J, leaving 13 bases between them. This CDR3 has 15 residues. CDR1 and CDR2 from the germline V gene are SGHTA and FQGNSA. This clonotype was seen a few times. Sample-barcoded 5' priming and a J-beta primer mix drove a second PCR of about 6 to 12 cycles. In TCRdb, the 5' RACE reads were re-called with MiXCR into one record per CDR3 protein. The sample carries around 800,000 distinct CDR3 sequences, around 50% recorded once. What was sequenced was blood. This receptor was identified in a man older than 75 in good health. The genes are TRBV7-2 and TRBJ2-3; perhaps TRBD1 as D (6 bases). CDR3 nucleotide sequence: TGTGCCAGCAGCCCGCGGACAGCCGGCACAGATACGCAGTATTTT. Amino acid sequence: CASSPRTAGTDTQYF.